The 18 T cell receptor beta chains below were found in one sample sequenced in a study of blood T cell repertoires in COVID-19. TCRdb's copy holds only in-frame clones and misses some; the assay was immunoSEQ multiplex PCR. The sample yields roughly 100,000 clones, 77% seen once. The sequenced material came from peripheral blood. Receptors originate from a woman at least 80 years old with acute or convalescent COVID-19.

The chain employs TRBV6-2 or TRBV6-3 and TRBJ1-5; TRBD1 matches 8 bases. Germline V CDR1 and CDR2: MNHEY, SVGEGT. V lost 5 bases to trimming and J lost 6 bases; unmatched junction nucleotides: 6. The CDR3 sequence is 14 residues long. CDR3 in DNA: TGTGCCAGCAGTCCAACAGGGGGTGGTCAGCCCCAGCATTTT. It yields the protein CASSPTGGGQPQHF.

The chain has TRBV7-9 and TRBJ2-2, with D hard to call. The CDR3 contains 11 residues. In germline, CDR1 is SEHNR, CDR2 FQNEAQ (reference sequence). Trimming took 5 bases from V and 7 from J, leaving 5 bases between them. CDR3 in DNA: TGTGCCAGCAGCCCCCTCGGGGAGCTGTTTTTT. Residues: CASSPLGELFF.

This chain connects TRBV20-1 to TRBJ1-2; D is unclear. CDR3 size: 15 residues. Per the germline V gene, CDR1 is DFQATT and CDR2 is SNEGSKA (reference sequence). With 3 bases removed from V and 2 bases from J, the gap between germline ends came to 16 bases. CDR3 sequence: CSASARDTFNYGYTF. In DNA form, the CDR3 reads TGCAGTGCTAGTGCCAGAGACACCTTCAACTATGGCTACACCTTC.

This clone was recorded a few times. This rearrangement joins TRBV3-1 (or the pseudogene TRBV3-2) to TRBJ1-1, with D perhaps TRBD1 (6 bases). Trimming pared 1 base from V and 4 bases from J, leaving 16 bases between. Germline loops: CDR1 LGHDT, CDR2 YNNKEL (reference sequence). CDR3 length: 16 residues. The CDR3: CASSQAHGPRGTEAFF. The CDR3 DNA is TGTGCCAGCAGCCAAGCCCACGGACCCAGGGGCACTGAAGCTTTCTTT.

The J gene is TRBJ1-5, the V gene TRBV2, with D tentatively TRBD1 (6 bases). V was pared by 5 bases and J by 7 bases, with 15 bases between. The CDR3 contains 14 residues. From germline, CDR1 is SNHLY and CDR2 FYNNEI. CDR3 coding DNA: TGTGCCAGCAGTTTTGAGGGGGGGATCCAGCCCCAGCATTTT. Its protein product is CASSFEGGIQPQHF.

This clone was seen many times. The chain links TRBV5-6 to TRBJ1-3; D gene ambiguous. The germline CDR1 and CDR2 sequences are SGHDT and YYEEEE. V lost 0 bases, J lost 0 bases, and 7 bases lay in between. The CDR3 length is 15 residues. The CDR3 loop reads CASSLAAVSGNTIYF. In DNA form, the CDR3 reads TGTGCCAGCAGCTTGGCCGCGGTCTCTGGAAACACCATATATTTT.

This rearrangement joins TRBV7-9 to TRBJ1-2; TRBD1 matches 7 bases. The V and J ends lost 5 bases and 9 bases, in that order; junction bases with no gene match: 12. The germline V gene encodes CDR1 SEHNR and CDR2 FQNEAQ (reference sequence). This CDR3 is built from 14 residues. The CDR3 loop is CASSLGGTDWSYTF. The CDR3 DNA reads as TGTGCCAGCAGCCTAGGCGGGACAGACTGGAGCTACACCTTC. Drawing the rest from reference TRBV7-9 and TRBJ1-2, the complete variable domain is DTGVSQNPRHKITKRGQNVTFRCDPISEHNRLYWYRQTLGQGPEFLTYFQNEAQLEKSRLLSDRFSAERPKGSFSTLEIQRTEQGDSAMYLCASSLGGTDWSYTFGSGTRLTVV.

The genes are TRBV19 and TRBJ2-1; 13 nucleotides align to TRBD2. The junction had 3 bases not matched to a gene; V was cut back by 3 bases and J by 4 bases. The CDR3 length is 16 residues. From germline, CDR1 is LNHDA and CDR2 SQIVND (reference sequence). The CDR3 sequence: CASSMGLAGLYNEQFF. The CDR3 DNA sequence: TGTGCCAGTAGTATGGGACTAGCGGGACTATACAATGAGCAGTTCTTC.

This chain connects TRBV7-6 to TRBJ2-3; 12 positions agree with TRBD2. Germline V gene sequence: CDR1 SGHVS, CDR2 FNYEAQ. This CDR3 comprises 16 residues. V dropped 3 bases and J dropped 5; count of bases not matched to a gene: 6. The CDR3 loop reads CASSFLAGGRKDTQYF. CDR3 sequence (DNA): TGTGCCAGCAGCTTTCTAGCGGGAGGGAGAAAAGATACGCAGTATTTT.

This clone showed up many times. The CDR3 region has the DNA TGTGCCAGCAGTTACTCATCGGGACAGGCCGGGGCACCCCTCCACTTT. Protein: CASSYSSGQAGAPLHF. This chain uses TRBV6-5 with TRBJ1-6; TRBD1 agrees at 8 bases. The J segment lost 11 bases and the V segment lost 0 bases, leaving 9 bases of the junction unmatched. This CDR3 has 16 amino acids. CDR1 MNHEY and CDR2 SVGAGI come from the germline V gene.

The rearrangement joins TRBV10-1 to TRBJ1-4; 7 nucleotides align to TRBD1. Trimming at V came to 8 bases and at J to 8 bases, leaving 17 bases not matched to a gene. Germline-derived CDR1 and CDR2 are WNHNN and SYGVQD (reference sequence). This CDR3 has 16 amino acids. Written as DNA, the CDR3 is TGCGCCAGCCTACGGGACAGTTTAGCGGGATTCGAAAAACTGTTTTTT. It codes for CASLRDSLAGFEKLFF.

This clone is a singleton in its sample. The rearrangement links TRBV6-5 to TRBJ1-6; D gene uncertain. Germline V gene lookup returns CDR1 MNHEY and CDR2 SVGAGI. The CDR3 is 15 amino acids. V gave up 7 bases and J gave up 7 bases, with 17 bases separating them. The DNA for the CDR3 is TGTGCCAGCACCCAAGGGAGTTCGGGCAATTCACCCCTCCACTTT. It specifies CASTQGSSGNSPLHF.

J is TRBJ2-2 and V is TRBV2; 7 nucleotides agree with TRBD1. The CDR3 sequence is 15 residues long. V shed 10 bases and J 2 bases; nucleotides not matched to a gene: 10. The germline V gene encodes CDR1 SNHLY and CDR2 FYNNEI. The CDR3 nucleotides read TGTGCCACCAACCCACAGGGGACCAACACCGGGGAGCTGTTTTTT. Translation: CATNPQGTNTGELFF.

The V gene is TRBV19, the J gene TRBJ2-2, with 8 bases that match TRBD2. Germline CDR1 and CDR2: LNHDA and SQIVND (reference sequence). This CDR3 has 14 amino acids. V trimming: 3 bases; J trimming: 6 bases; junction bases outside the gene matches: 3. The CDR3 bases are TGTGCCAGTAGTATTTCGGGAGGGGCCGGGGAGCTGTTTTTT. Protein sequence: CASSISGGAGELFF.

The V call is TRBV28, the J call TRBJ2-1, with D perhaps TRBD1 (5 bases). Germline V gene sequence: CDR1 MDHEN, CDR2 SYDVKM. V lost 2 bases and J lost 1, with 12 bases in between. This CDR3 comprises 16 residues. CDR3 loop: CASSLDGAASYNEQFF. CDR3 nucleotides: TGTGCCAGCAGTTTAGATGGGGCAGCTTCCTACAATGAGCAGTTCTTC.

CDR3 protein: CASDRGPNTQYF. As DNA, the CDR3 is TGCGCCAGCGACAGGGGGCCAAATACGCAGTATTTT. The J gene is TRBJ2-3, the V gene TRBV23-1, with TRBD1 matching 10 bases. TRBV23-1 is marked as an open reading frame, function uncertain. CDR3 size: 12 residues. V was pared by 8 bases and J by 7 bases, with 3 bases of the junction left unmatched.

This clone was seen a single time. The genes are TRBV11-2 and TRBJ2-5; weak D call: TRBD2 (5 bases). With 5 bases removed from V and 7 bases from J, the gap between germline ends came to 14 bases. The CDR3 is 13 amino acids. Germline CDR1 SGHAT, CDR2 FQNNGV. The CDR3 bases are TGTGCCAGCAGCCCGGGGTCTCTGGGGACCCAGTACTTC. Amino acid sequence: CASSPGSLGTQYF.

The rearrangement joins TRBV7-2 to TRBJ2-7; perhaps TRBD2 as D (6 bases). Germline values: CDR1 SGHTA, CDR2 FQGNSA. The CDR3 length is 17 residues. With 0 bases removed from V and 3 bases from J, the gap between germline ends came to 18 bases. The CDR3 reads CASSLAGRDRIVYEQYF. CDR3 sequence (DNA): TGTGCCAGCAGCTTAGCTGGGCGGGACCGGATCGTCTACGAGCAGTACTTC. The complete variable domain, with remaining parts taken from reference TRBV7-2 and TRBJ2-7, reads GAGVSQSPSNKVTEKGKDVELRCDPISGHTALYWYRQSLGQGLEFLIYFQGNSAPDKSGLPSDRFSAERTGGSVSTLTIQRTQQEDSAVYLCASSLAGRDRIVYEQYFGPGTRLTVT.